The 25 T cell receptor beta chains reported below all come from one sample, sequenced in a study of blood T cell repertoires in COVID-19. Profiling relied on immunoSEQ multiplex PCR, and the TCRdb table lists in-frame clones only, not all of them. The profile shows some 160,000 clones, approximately 90% of them singletons. What was sequenced was peripheral blood. Receptors were obtained from a man aged 18 to 30 with COVID-19, enrolled during active disease.

The chain joins TRBV3-1 (or the pseudogene TRBV3-2) to TRBJ1-1; a possible D gene is TRBD1 (5 bases). Germline CDR1 LGHDT, CDR2 YNNKEL (reference sequence). The CDR3 spans 14 residues. The V end was cut by 1 base, the J end by 5 bases, with 11 bases between. In nucleotides, the CDR3 is TGTGCCAGCAGCCAAGCGGCAGGGAAGACTGAAGCTTTCTTT. It encodes CASSQAAGKTEAFF.

The chain links TRBV28 to TRBJ2-3, with 8 bases matching TRBD2. The germline gives CDR1 MDHEN, CDR2 SYDVKM. Trimming removed 4 bases from V and 0 bases from J; junction bases left unmatched: 12. There are 18 residues in the CDR3. This chain's CDR3 is CASSSREGPFSSTDTQYF. CDR3 DNA sequence: TGTGCCAGCAGTTCTCGGGAGGGCCCATTCTCTAGCACAGATACGCAGTATTTT. The full variable domain, its missing parts supplied by reference TRBV28 and TRBJ2-3, is DVKVTQSSRYLVKRTGEKVFLECVQDMDHENMFWYRQDPGLGLRLIYFSYDVKMKEKGDIPEGYSVSREKKERFSLILESASTNQTSMYLCASSSREGPFSSTDTQYFGPGTRLTVL.

The chain joins TRBV29-1 to TRBJ2-1; TRBD2 matches at 11 bases. This CDR3 has 17 residues. Germline loops: CDR1 SQVTM, CDR2 ANQGSEA. J lost 0 bases, V lost 4 bases, and 8 bases had no gene match. The CDR3 spells CSVAGLADTFSYNEQFF. DNA of the CDR3: TGCAGCGTTGCGGGACTAGCGGATACTTTCTCCTACAATGAGCAGTTCTTC.

Comments on this clone: The same CDR3 also results from other DNA sequences found in this sample. The chain carries TRBV3-1 (or the pseudogene TRBV3-2) and TRBJ2-1; 8 bases match TRBD2. CDR1 LGHDT and CDR2 YNNKEL come from the germline V gene (reference sequence). Germline trimming cut 0 bases from V and 0 bases from J; bases unmatched to any gene: 4. This CDR3 comprises 17 residues. The CDR3 here is CASSQDPTSGSYNEQFF. The CDR3 DNA reads as TGTGCCAGCAGCCAAGATCCTACTAGCGGCTCCTACAATGAGCAGTTCTTC.

V and J are TRBV27 and TRBJ2-3; D call uncertain. The germline V gene has CDR1 MNHEY and CDR2 SMNVEV (reference sequence). CDR3 length equals 15 residues. Trimming removed 3 bases from V and 0 bases from J, with 10 bases in between. This chain's CDR3 is CASSFGASSTDTQYF. The CDR3 DNA follows: TGTGCCAGCAGTTTCGGAGCGTCCAGCACAGATACGCAGTATTTT.

The chain combines TRBV7-2 with TRBJ2-7; TRBD1 matches 9 bases. Germline loops: CDR1 SGHTA, CDR2 FQGNSA. Germline trimming cut 5 bases from V and 3 bases from J; bases unmatched to any gene: 5. This CDR3 contains 14 residues. The CDR3 bases are TGTGCCAGCAGCCGCGGACAGGGGAACTACGAGCAGTACTTC. Protein sequence: CASSRGQGNYEQYF.

For the CDR3, the DNA is TGTGCCACCTCCTCAGGGGACAGGGGAAACACCGGGGAGCTGTTTTTT. This gives the protein CATSSGDRGNTGELFF. This chain links TRBV24-1 with TRBJ2-2; 10 nucleotides agree with TRBD1. The CDR3 is 16 residues long. After removal of 9 bases from V and 2 bases from J, the junction contained 8 bases not matched to a gene. The germline CDR1 and CDR2 sequences are KGHDR and SFDVKD.

CDR3 in DNA: TGTGCCAGCAGTCCACTAGCGGGAGGGGTCTACGAGCAGTACTTC. Translated: CASSPLAGGVYEQYF. The chain recombines TRBV6-5 with TRBJ2-7; 13 nucleotides line up with TRBD2. The germline gives CDR1 MNHEY, CDR2 SVGAGI. V was clipped by 5 bases and J by 3 bases; unmatched bases: 4. The CDR3 is 15 residues long.

The chain employs TRBV11-1 and TRBJ2-3; D remains unclear. The CDR3 length is 14 residues. V lost 6 bases, J lost 0 bases, and 10 bases lay in between. CDR1 SGHAT and CDR2 FQDESV come from the germline V gene (reference sequence). The CDR3 DNA follows: TGTGCCAGCAGGCGGAGCGAGAGCACAGATACGCAGTATTTT. This codes for CASRRSESTDTQYF.

The genes are TRBV10-1 and TRBJ2-1, with 12 bases fitting TRBD2. Losses at the gene ends were 2 bases for V and 15 bases for J; bases not matched to a gene: 8. Germline-derived CDR1 and CDR2 are WNHNN and SYGVQD (reference sequence). The CDR3 has 14 amino acids. CDR3 coding DNA: TGCGCCAGCAGTGAGGAGACTAGCGGGAGAAATGGGTTCTTC. This encodes CASSEETSGRNGFF.

The gene calls are TRBV7-9 and TRBJ2-1, with a tentative D call TRBD2 (5 bases). This CDR3 has 12 amino acids. Germline V gives CDR1 SEHNR, CDR2 FQNEAQ (reference sequence). V lost 0 bases, J lost 10 bases, and 7 bases lay in between. In DNA form, the CDR3 reads TGTGCCAGCAGCTTAGCGGGAGAAGAGCAGTTCTTC. Translating gives CASSLAGEEQFF.

CDR3 protein: CASRAGGIDEQYF. CDR3 nucleotide sequence: TGTGCCAGTCGGGCAGGGGGAATAGACGAGCAGTACTTC. The rearrangement uses TRBV12-3 or TRBV12-4 and TRBJ2-7, with 7 positions matching TRBD1. V was pared by 9 bases and J by 5 bases, with 10 bases of the junction left unmatched. The CDR3 contains 13 residues.

As for this clone: An end of the junction does not agree with germline; a read error may underlie this. This rearrangement joins TRBV28 to TRBJ1-4; the D gene is possibly TRBD1 (6 bases). This CDR3 has 16 residues. Looked up from germline, CDR1 is MDHEN and CDR2 is SYDVKM. The CDR3 DNA reads TGTGCCAGCAGTTTCTTCCAAAACAGGGACCGAGAAAAACTGCTTTTT. Translation: CASSFFQNRDREKLLF.

The genes are TRBV6-5 and TRBJ1-1, with unresolved D. V lost 5 bases to trimming and J lost 3 bases, with 4 bases between them. This CDR3 is built from 11 residues. Germline CDR1 reads MNHEY; CDR2 reads SVGAGI. For the CDR3, the DNA is TGTGCCAGCAGTCAGTACACTGAAGCTTTCTTT. Translating it yields CASSQYTEAFF.

This chain joins TRBV6-6 and TRBJ2-6; TRBD1 matches at 10 bases. This CDR3 has 17 amino acids. V dropped 5 bases and J dropped 3; count of bases not matched to a gene: 7. Germline V gene data show CDR1 as MNHNY and CDR2 as SVGAGI (reference sequence). CDR3 in amino acids: CASSLPTGGFGANVLTF. The CDR3 DNA follows: TGTGCCAGCAGTCTACCGACAGGGGGCTTTGGGGCCAACGTCCTGACTTTC.

This clone showed up just a few times. The rearrangement joins TRBV3-1 (or the pseudogene TRBV3-2) to TRBJ2-1; 8 nucleotides align to TRBD1. This CDR3 is built from 15 residues. Trimming removed 0 bases from V and 7 bases from J; junction bases left unmatched: 5. Germline assignment: CDR1 LGHDT and CDR2 YNNKEL (reference sequence). This CDR3 is CASSQEITGGNEQFF. The CDR3 DNA is TGTGCCAGCAGCCAAGAAATAACAGGGGGTAATGAGCAGTTCTTC.

This clone has just a few counts. V and J are TRBV4-3 and TRBJ1-6; D is possibly TRBD1 (6 bases). This CDR3 has 15 amino acids. Germline V CDR1 and CDR2: LGHNA, YSLEER. Trimming took off 4 bases at V and 5 bases at J, with 12 bases between the two ends. The CDR3, as DNA: TGCGCCAGCAGCCGGTCTGGGGGCCATAATTCACCCCTCCACTTT. It encodes CASSRSGGHNSPLHF.

The genes are TRBV28 and TRBJ1-3; TRBD1 aligns across 7 bases. The V gene end was trimmed by 6 bases and the J gene end by 4 bases; junction bases not matched to a gene: 15. The CDR3 extends over 17 amino acids. Germline V gives CDR1 MDHEN, CDR2 SYDVKM. The CDR3 DNA reads as TGTGCCAGCAGCCTCATAAAGGGGACAGCGAAGGGAAACACCATATATTTT. Amino acid sequence: CASSLIKGTAKGNTIYF.

This chain connects TRBV9 to TRBJ1-2, with TRBD1 matching over 9 bases. CDR1 and CDR2 from the germline V gene are SGDLS and YYNGEE. The junction had 5 bases not matched to a gene; V was cut back by 4 bases and J by 7 bases. This CDR3 is built from 13 residues. The CDR3 region is CASSMGQGGGYTF. The CDR3 nucleotides read TGTGCCAGCAGCATGGGACAGGGAGGTGGCTACACCTTC.

The chain employs TRBV7-8 and TRBJ2-7; 9 nucleotides line up with TRBD2. V trimming: 3 bases; J trimming: 4 bases; junction bases outside the gene matches: 7. This CDR3 has 15 amino acids. Germline-derived CDR1 and CDR2 are SGHVS and FQNEAQ. Here the CDR3 DNA reads TGTGCCAGCAGCTTGAGGCCGGGACTAGCTTACGAGCAGTACTTC. This translates into CASSLRPGLAYEQYF.

The V and J genes are TRBV5-4 and TRBJ2-3; D not resolved. CDR3 length: 14 residues. The germline CDR1 and CDR2 sequences are SGHNT and YYREEE (reference sequence). V was shortened by 0 bases and J by 0 bases, with 5 bases between the two germline ends. CDR3 nucleotide sequence: TGTGCCAGCAGCTTGGGACAAAGCACAGATACGCAGTATTTT. Protein: CASSLGQSTDTQYF.

CDR3 sequence: CATSPGQSYEQYF. CDR3 in DNA: TGTGCCACCTCCCCCGGACAGTCCTACGAGCAGTACTTC. The chain carries TRBV27 and TRBJ2-7; possibly TRBD1 for D (6 bases). V shed 10 bases and J shed 1 base, with 14 bases lying between them. CDR1 is MNHEY and CDR2 is SMNVEV in the germline V gene (reference sequence). This CDR3 has 13 amino acids.

The DNA for the CDR3 is TGCAGCGTTGAAGGGCCTAGCGGGAGGAAAACAGATACGCAGTATTTT. This encodes CSVEGPSGRKTDTQYF. The V call is TRBV29-1, the J call TRBJ2-3; 11 bases are a match to TRBD2. This CDR3 spans 16 amino acids. Germline CDR1 and CDR2: SQVTM and ANQGSEA. V lost 1 base, J lost 3 bases, and 6 bases stayed unmatched.

The rearrangement joins TRBV6-5 to TRBJ2-7; 14 bases align to TRBD2. This CDR3 has 14 residues. Germline-derived CDR1 and CDR2 are MNHEY and SVGAGI. V was pared by 6 bases and J by 6 bases, with 4 bases of the junction left unmatched. The CDR3 sequence: CASSPGLAGGEQYF. Written as DNA, the CDR3 is TGTGCCAGCAGCCCCGGACTAGCGGGAGGCGAGCAGTACTTC.

This clone appeared once. The CDR3 spells CASSIDGSGNTIYF. CDR3 DNA: TGTGCCAGTAGTATAGACGGCTCTGGAAACACCATATATTTT. This rearrangement joins TRBV19 to TRBJ1-3; unclear D gene. CDR3 length equals 14 residues. V gave up 0 bases and J gave up 0 bases, with 3 bases separating them. CDR1 and CDR2 (germline): LNHDA, SQIVND (reference sequence). The complete variable domain, with remaining parts taken from reference TRBV19 and TRBJ1-3, reads DGGITQSPKYLFRKEGQNVTLSCEQNLNHDAMYWYRQDPGQGLRLIYYSQIVNDFQKGDIAEGYSVSREKKESFPLTVTSAQKNPTAFYLCASSIDGSGNTIYFGEGSWLTVV.